The 4 T cell receptor beta chains given below trace back to one sample, sequenced in a study of CD8+ T cells in alopecia areata. Time point noted: mouse skin 6 weeks after grafting, around onset of hair loss. TCR sequencing used cDNA made by reverse transcription of extracted RNA. Data came from immunoSEQ multiplex PCR; TCRdb stores just in-frame clones and leaves some out. This sample has 4,500 to 7,000 clones, each found more than once. This specimen was skin, taken at week 6. Receptors originate from a C3H/HeJ mouse with alopecia areata. For this mouse line, the MHC haplotype is H2-k.

This clone was counted at least ten times. Genes and germline are mouse. The DNA ends 4 residues before the CDR3 does, and the rest of the CDR3 is filled in from the germline J gene. J is TRBJ2-2 and V is TRBV1; D may be TRBD1 (5 bases). Between the trimmed V and J ends, which lost 0 bases and 2 bases, there was a span of 10 bases. Germline loops: CDR1 NSQYPW, CDR2 LRSPGD (reference sequence). The CDR3 length is 16 residues. The covered CDR3 bases are TGCACCTGCAGTGCAGATAGTGGACATAACACCGGG. Translation gives CTCSADSGHNTG. The complete CDR3 protein is CTCSADSGHNTGQLYF. Filled out from reference TRBV1 and TRBJ2-2, the complete variable domain reads VTLLEQNPRWRLVPRGQAVNLRCILKNSQYPWMSWYQQDLQKQLQWLFTLRSPGDKEVKSLPGADYLATRVTDTELRLQVANMSQGRTLYCTCSADSGHNTGQLYFGEGSKLTVL.

This clone has just a few counts. Gene labels here are mouse ones. With the read ending 4 residues before the CDR3 end, the germline J gene is used to fill in that end. The chain is built from TRBV31 and TRBJ1-1; D not resolved. The CDR3 extends over 14 amino acids. V was shortened by 0 bases and J by 0 bases, with 8 bases between the two germline ends. CDR1 and CDR2 from the germline V gene are GKSSPN and SITVG. CDR3 sequence: CAWSLEVANTEVFF. Incomplete CDR3 DNA: TGTGCCTGGAGTCTAGAGGTTGCAAACACA. The entire variable domain, with the rest obtained from reference TRBV31 and TRBJ1-1, is as follows: AQTIHQWPVAEIKAVGSPLSLGCTIKGKSSPNLYWYWQATGGTLQQLFYSITVGQVESVVQLNLSASRPKDDQFILSTEKLLLSHSGFYLCAWSLEVANTEVFFGKGTRLTVV.

This clone was recorded at least ten times. Germline and genes here are mouse. The missing CDR3 end, 4 residues past where the read stops, is filled in from the germline J gene. V usage is TRBV31 and J usage is TRBJ2-5, with D maybe TRBD1 (5 bases). The germline V gene has CDR1 GKSSPN and CDR2 SITVG. The V end was cut by 1 base, the J end by 0 bases, with 11 bases between. The length of the CDR3 is 15 residues. The sequenced CDR3 bases are TGTGCCTGGAGTCCCGACAGATTTAACCAAGAC. This translates into CAWSPDRFNQD. The full CDR3 protein reads CAWSPDRFNQDTQYF.

Note on this clone: Here the gene names and germline are mouse. The observed sequence ends 4 residues before the CDR3 terminus, with the missing tail filled in from the germline J gene. The chain links TRBV13-2 to TRBJ2-5, with TRBD2 identical over 12 bases. Germline-derived CDR1 and CDR2 are NNHNN and SYGAGS (reference sequence). The CDR3 covers 15 residues. Losses at the gene ends were 3 bases for V and 3 bases for J; bases not matched to a gene: 2. CDR3 in amino acids: CASGGGLGGQDTQYF. The sequenced part of the CDR3 DNA is TGTGCCAGCGGTGGCGGACTGGGGGGGCAAGAC.